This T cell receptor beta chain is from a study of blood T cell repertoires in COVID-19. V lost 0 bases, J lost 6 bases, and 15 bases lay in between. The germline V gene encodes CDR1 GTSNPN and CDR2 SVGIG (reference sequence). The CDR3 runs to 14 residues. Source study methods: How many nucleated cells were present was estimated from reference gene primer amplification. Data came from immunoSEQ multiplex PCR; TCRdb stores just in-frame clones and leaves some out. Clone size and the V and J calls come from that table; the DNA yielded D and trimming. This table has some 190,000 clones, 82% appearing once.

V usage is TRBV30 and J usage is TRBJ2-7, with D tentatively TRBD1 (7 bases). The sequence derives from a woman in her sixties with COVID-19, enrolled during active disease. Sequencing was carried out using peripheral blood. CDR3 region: CAWSVVGQGGEQYF. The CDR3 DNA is TGTGCCTGGAGTGTTGTAGGCCAGGGGGGCGAGCAGTACTTC.